These 9 T cell receptor beta chains came from one sample sequenced in a study of CD8+ T cells in alopecia areata. Once RNA had been extracted, it was reverse transcribed into cDNA to act as the sequencing template. TCRdb's copy holds only in-frame clones and misses some; the assay was immunoSEQ multiplex PCR. The sample has approximately 180,000 clones, 59% seen once; the top ten hold 14% to 15%. This specimen consisted of CD4+ T cells sorted from blood, obtained at week 0. All receptors come from a human donor with alopecia areata.

The CDR3 coding sequence is TGTGCCAGTAGTTCAGGGGACAGGTTGAGCTATGGCTACACCTTC. It translates to CASSSGDRLSYGYTF. The chain is built from TRBV19 and TRBJ1-2; 8 bases line up with TRBD1. The V and J ends lost 5 bases and 4 bases, in that order; junction bases with no gene match: 9. Germline values: CDR1 LNHDA, CDR2 SQIVND (reference sequence). This CDR3 has 15 amino acids. The complete variable domain, with remaining parts taken from reference TRBV19 and TRBJ1-2, reads DGGITQSPKYLFRKEGQNVTLSCEQNLNHDAMYWYRQDPGQGLRLIYYSQIVNDFQKGDIAEGYSVSREKKESFPLTVTSAQKNPTAFYLCASSSGDRLSYGYTFGSGTRLTVV.

This clone appeared a few times. CDR3 sequence: CASSLGTNTEAFF. CDR3 DNA sequence: TGTGCCAGCAGCTTAGGAACTAACACTGAAGCTTTCTTT. The chain employs TRBV7-9 and TRBJ1-1; D call uncertain. The CDR3 loop spans 13 amino acids. Germline CDR1 reads SEHNR; CDR2 reads FQNEAQ (reference sequence). Trimming removed 1 base from V and 2 bases from J, with 5 bases in between.

The chain carries TRBV19 and TRBJ2-7; D is possibly TRBD1 (5 bases). The CDR3 covers 16 residues. The germline V gene has CDR1 LNHDA and CDR2 SQIVND (reference sequence). Trimming stripped 3 bases from V and 2 bases from J, with 17 bases between. The CDR3 sequence: CASSMGLAAGPYEQYF. For the CDR3, the DNA is TGTGCCAGTAGTATGGGGCTGGCAGCAGGACCCTACGAGCAGTACTTC. Full variable domain (missing parts from reference TRBV19 and TRBJ2-7): DGGITQSPKYLFRKEGQNVTLSCEQNLNHDAMYWYRQDPGQGLRLIYYSQIVNDFQKGDIAEGYSVSREKKESFPLTVTSAQKNPTAFYLCASSMGLAAGPYEQYFGPGTRLTVT.

The chain joins TRBV23-1 to TRBJ2-1; D unresolved. TRBV23-1 counts as an open reading frame of uncertain function. Trimming shortened V by 5 bases and J by 2 bases, and 16 bases separated the two germline ends. The CDR3 consists of 16 residues. The CDR3 here is CASSSYKFKTYNEQFF. CDR3 sequence (DNA): TGCGCCAGCAGTTCTTATAAGTTTAAGACCTACAATGAGCAGTTCTTC.

This chain uses TRBV2 with TRBJ1-5, with D maybe TRBD1 (5 bases). Germline V CDR1 and CDR2: SNHLY, FYNNEI. The CDR3 length is 14 residues. V lost 8 bases and J lost 3, with 14 bases in between. In DNA, the CDR3 is TGTGCCAGCGCTGGGGGTCGTTACAATCAGCCCCAGCATTTT. Protein product: CASAGGRYNQPQHF.

Here the CDR3 reads CASSPRDKNTEAFF. CDR3 bases: TGTGCCAGCAGCCCTCGGGACAAGAACACTGAAGCTTTCTTT. V is TRBV11-1 and J is TRBJ1-1, with D possibly matching TRBD1 (6 bases). This CDR3 contains 14 residues. CDR1 and CDR2 (germline): SGHAT, FQDESV (reference sequence). Trimming took 5 bases from V and 1 from J, leaving 11 bases between them.

A few counts support this clone. J is TRBJ1-5 and V is TRBV4-1; D may be TRBD1 (5 bases). The CDR3 consists of 16 residues. Per the germline V gene, CDR1 is MGHRA and CDR2 is YSYEKL. V lost 0 bases and J 7 bases, leaving 16 bases between the germline ends. In nucleotides, the CDR3 is TGCGCCAGCAGCCAAGACGCATGGAGGGGTTCGCAGCCCCAGCATTTT. Translating gives CASSQDAWRGSQPQHF.

This clone showed up just once. One end of the junction varies from germline; a read error may be responsible. The chain has TRBV6-1 and TRBJ1-2; no reliable D call. From germline, CDR1 is MNHNS and CDR2 SASEGT. CDR3 size: 13 residues. The CDR3 is CASSEGANSGYTF. DNA of the CDR3: TGTGCCAGCAGTGAAGGAGCGAACTCTGGCTACACCTTC.

The chain has TRBV6-1 and TRBJ2-3; 7 nucleotides align to TRBD1. The V segment lost 6 bases and the J segment 1 base; nucleotides outside the gene matches: 4. The CDR3 has 14 residues. Per germline, CDR1 MNHNS and CDR2 SASEGT. CDR3 DNA sequence: TGTGCCAGCAGAATTGGACAGGGCACAGATACGCAGTATTTT. Its translation: CASRIGQGTDTQYF.